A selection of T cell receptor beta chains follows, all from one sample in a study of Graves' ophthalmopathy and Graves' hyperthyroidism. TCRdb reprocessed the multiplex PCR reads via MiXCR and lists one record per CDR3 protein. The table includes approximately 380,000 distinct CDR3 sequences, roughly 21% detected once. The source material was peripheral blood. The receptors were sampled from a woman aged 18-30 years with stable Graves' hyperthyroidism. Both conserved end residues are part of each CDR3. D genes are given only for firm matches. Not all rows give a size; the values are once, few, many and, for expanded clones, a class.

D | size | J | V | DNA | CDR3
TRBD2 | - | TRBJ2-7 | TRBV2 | TGTGCCAGCACCTCGACTAGCGGGAGGATCTCCTACGAGCAGTACTTC | CASTSTSGRISYEQYF
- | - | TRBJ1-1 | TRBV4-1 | TGCGCCAGCAGCCGCCTAGGCGGGGGGGGGCCGGGGACTGAAGCTTTCTTT | CASSRLGGGGPGTEAFF
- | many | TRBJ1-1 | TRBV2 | TGTGCCAGCAGCCAGAGCGGGGGGGCATCAGCTTTCTTT | CASSQSGGASAFF
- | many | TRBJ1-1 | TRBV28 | TGTGCCAGCAGTTTGCGAGTTTTAGGGAACACTGAAGCTTTCTTT | CASSLRVLGNTEAFF
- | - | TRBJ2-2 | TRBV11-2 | TGTGCCAGCAGTCAGGGAACGGGGTACACCGGGGAGCTGTTTTTT | CASSQGTGYTGELFF
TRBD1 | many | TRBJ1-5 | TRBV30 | TGTGCCTGGAGTCCCGGGACAGACAATCAGCCCCAGCATTTT | CAWSPGTDNQPQHF
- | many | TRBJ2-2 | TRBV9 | TGTGCCAGCAGCCCCCGTAACTCCCCGGGGACCGGGGAGCTGTTTTTT | CASSPRNSPGTGELFF
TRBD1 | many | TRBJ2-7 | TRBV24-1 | TGTGCCACCAGTGATACAGGGGGACCCTTGTACGAGCAGTACTTC | CATSDTGGPLYEQYF
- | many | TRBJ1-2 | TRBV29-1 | TGCAGCGTTGAAGATCAGTGGACAGCGTATGGCTACACCTTC | CSVEDQWTAYGYTF
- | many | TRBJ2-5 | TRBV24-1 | TGTGCCACCAGTGACAAACAGGGAGAGACCCAGTACTTC | CATSDKQGETQYF
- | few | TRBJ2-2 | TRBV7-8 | TGTGCCAGCAGCCAACCCAGGATTCCCTTGACGAACACCGGGGAGCTGTTTTTT | CASSQPRIPLTNTGELFF
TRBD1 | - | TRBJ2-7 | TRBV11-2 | TGTGCCAGCAGCCTCCCGCCGGACAGGGGACACGAGCAGTACTTC | CASSLPPDRGHEQYF
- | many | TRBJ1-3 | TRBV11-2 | TGTGCCAGCAGCTCCAGGGGTTCGAGCTCTGGAAACACCATATATTTT | CASSSRGSSSGNTIYF
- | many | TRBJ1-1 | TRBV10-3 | TGTGCCTCCAGAGTCGGTACGGTAATCACTGAAGCTTTCTTT | CASRVGTVITEAFF
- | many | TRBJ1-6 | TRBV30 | TGTGCCTGGTGCTCGACCATTTATAATTCACCCCTCCACTTT | CAWCSTIYNSPLHF
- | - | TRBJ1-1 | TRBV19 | TGTGCCAGTAGTATGAAGGGGAACACTGAAGCTTTCTTT | CASSMKGNTEAFF
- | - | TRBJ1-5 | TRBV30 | TGTGCCTGGAGTGGGCCCCAGTTTAGCAATCAGCCCCAGCATTTT | CAWSGPQFSNQPQHF
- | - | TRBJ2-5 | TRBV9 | TGTGCCAGCAGCGTAGTTGGGGGCTTCGAGACCCAGTACTTC | CASSVVGGFETQYF
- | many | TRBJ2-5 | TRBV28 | TGTGCCAGCAGTTTACCCAGGGATCAAGAGACCCAGTACTTC | CASSLPRDQETQYF
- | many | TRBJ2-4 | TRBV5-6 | TGTGCCAGCAGCTTGGGGGTCTCCGTAGCCAAAAACATTCAGTACTTC | CASSLGVSVAKNIQYF
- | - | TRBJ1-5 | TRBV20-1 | TGCAGTGCTAGAAACCCTCCGTCGAATCAGCCCCAGCATTTT | CSARNPPSNQPQHF
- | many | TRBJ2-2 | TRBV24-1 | TGTGCCACCAGTGATTTTCGGCGAGGGGGGACCGGGGAGCTGTTTTTT | CATSDFRRGGTGELFF
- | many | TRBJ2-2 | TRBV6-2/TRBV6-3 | TGTGCCAGCACTGACAGGCGGGACACCGGGGAGCTGTTTTTT | CASTDRRDTGELFF
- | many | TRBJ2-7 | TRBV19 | TGTGCCAGTAGTATAAGTGCTCGACAGGACTCCTACGAGCAGTACTTC | CASSISARQDSYEQYF
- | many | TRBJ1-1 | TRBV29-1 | TGCAGCGTTGAAGGGCTTCCTAACACTGAAGCTTTCTTT | CSVEGLPNTEAFF
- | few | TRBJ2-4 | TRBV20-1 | TGCAGTGCTAGTCGGGGTCGAACCAAAAACATTCAGTACTTC | CSASRGRTKNIQYF
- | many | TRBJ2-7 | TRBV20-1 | TGCAGTGCTAGACTGAATGGCGGGATTGTCTACGAGCAGTACTTC | CSARLNGGIVYEQYF
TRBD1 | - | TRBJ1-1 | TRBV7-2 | TGTGCCAGCAGCCGAACAGGGGGCGCGGATCGAGCCTTCTTT | CASSRTGGADRAFF
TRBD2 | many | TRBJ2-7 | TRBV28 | TGTGCCAGCAGTCCCCAGTTGGGACTAGCGGGGGCCTACGAGCAGTACTTC | CASSPQLGLAGAYEQYF
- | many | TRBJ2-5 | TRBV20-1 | TGCAGTGCTAGGGACGGGGTTGGGACCCAGTACTTC | CSARDGVGTQYF
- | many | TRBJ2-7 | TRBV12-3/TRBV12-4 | TGTGCCAGCAGTTTCCAGGGGCCCTACGAGCAGTACTTC | CASSFQGPYEQYF
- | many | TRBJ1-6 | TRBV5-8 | TGTGCCAGCAGCTCCAGGACGTATCCGGGAGGTTCACCCCTCCACTTT | CASSSRTYPGGSPLHF
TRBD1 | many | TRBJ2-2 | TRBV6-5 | TGTGCCAGCAGTTATAAAGGACAGGGATTCTCCGGGGAGCTGTTTTTT | CASSYKGQGFSGELFF
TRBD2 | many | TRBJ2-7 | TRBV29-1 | TGCAGCGCCGTAGAGGTAGCGGGAGTTCACGAGCAGTACTTC | CSAVEVAGVHEQYF
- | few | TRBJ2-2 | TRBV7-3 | TGTGCCAGCAGCACCCGGGGCGCCGCGAACACCGGGGAGCTGTTTTTT | CASSTRGAANTGELFF
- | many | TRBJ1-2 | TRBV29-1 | TGCAGCGTTGAGTCTTACCAGGGCTACGGCTACACCTTC | CSVESYQGYGYTF
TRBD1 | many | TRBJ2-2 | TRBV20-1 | TGCAGTGCTAGGTCTGGACAGGGGAACACCGGGGAGCTGTTTTTT | CSARSGQGNTGELFF
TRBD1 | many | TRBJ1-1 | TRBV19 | TGTGCCAGTAGTATTCCAGGGGGTAGGACTGAAGCTTTCTTT | CASSIPGGRTEAFF
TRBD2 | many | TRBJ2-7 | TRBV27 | TGTGCCAGCAGCCTTGCGGGCGGGAGAGCGGACGAGCAGTACTTC | CASSLAGGRADEQYF
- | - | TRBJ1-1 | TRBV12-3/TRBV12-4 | TGTGCCAGCACTTCAGAGACAGTCGAAGGATGGAACACTGAAGCTTTCTTT | CASTSETVEGWNTEAFF
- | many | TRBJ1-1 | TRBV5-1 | TGCGCCAGCAGCTTGGCTTTGGGGAACACTGAAGCTTTCTTT | CASSLALGNTEAFF
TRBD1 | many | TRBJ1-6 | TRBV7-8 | TGTGCCAGCAGCTTAGGGACAGGGTACGCGTTAAATTCACCCCTCCACTTT | CASSLGTGYALNSPLHF
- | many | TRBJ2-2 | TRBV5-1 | TGCGCCAGCAGCCGCGGGCAGGGGATGAACACCGGGGAGCTGTTTTTT | CASSRGQGMNTGELFF
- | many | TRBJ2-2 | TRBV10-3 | TGTGCCATCAGTGCGGCGGGACCCAACACCGGGGAGCTGTTTTTT | CAISAAGPNTGELFF
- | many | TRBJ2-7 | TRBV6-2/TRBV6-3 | TGTGCCAGCATCTCGGCCGTTAACGCGGGGTTCTACGAGCAGTACTTC | CASISAVNAGFYEQYF
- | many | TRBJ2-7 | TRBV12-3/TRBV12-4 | TGTGCCAGCAGTTATATGGTGGGAATCGATTACGAGCAGTACTTC | CASSYMVGIDYEQYF
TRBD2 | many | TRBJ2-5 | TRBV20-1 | TGCAGTGCTGGGGAATTAGCGGGAGTGAAGGAGACCCAGTACTTC | CSAGELAGVKETQYF